Listed here are 14 T cell receptor beta chains from one sample, sequenced in a study of blood T cell repertoires in COVID-19 (dated by TCRdb to 2020 to 2021). The library came from the immunoSEQ multiplex PCR assay. Held by TCRdb, this immuneACCESS table contains in-frame sequences only and omits some clones. Under half of the omission traces to an unresolved V gene where checked; the cause of the rest is unknown. Across this sample there are more than 70,000 clones, with roughly 80% seen only once. The ten largest clones take up under 45% of the sample. Sequenced input: peripheral blood. The receptors here all came from a woman in her 70s with acute or convalescent COVID-19.

A few counts support this clone. The rearrangement joins TRBV7-9 to TRBJ2-1; a possible D gene is TRBD1 (6 bases). Looked up from germline, CDR1 is SEHNR and CDR2 is FQNEAQ (reference sequence). Trimming stripped 6 bases from V and 7 bases from J, with 19 bases between. The CDR3 totals 15 residues. CDR3 nucleotides: TGTGCCAGCAGAGCCGTCGGCGGCAGGGGAAATGAGCAGTTCTTC. Translated, it gives CASRAVGGRGNEQFF.

The chain employs TRBV27 and TRBJ2-1; 15 bases match TRBD2. V lost 0 bases, J lost 12 bases, and 9 bases stayed unmatched. The CDR3 is 17 amino acids. CDR1 is MNHEY, CDR2 SMNVEV, per germline (reference sequence). The CDR3 is CASSLSRGLAGGPGQFF. The CDR3 nucleotides read TGTGCCAGCAGTTTATCCAGAGGACTAGCGGGAGGGCCCGGGCAGTTCTTC.

Concerning this clone itself: The junction shows a germline mismatch at one end, possibly a read error. V usage is TRBV7-9 and J usage is TRBJ1-1; no reliable D call. The CDR3 has 13 residues. From germline, CDR1 is SEHNR and CDR2 FQNEAQ (reference sequence). In DNA form, the CDR3 reads TGTGCCAGCAGCAGAGACCTGAACAGTGAAGCTTTCTTT. Translating gives CASSRDLNSEAFF.

Note on this clone: The sample holds other DNA sequences that translate to the same CDR3. The chain has TRBV6-5 and TRBJ1-2; TRBD1 is a possible D gene (6 bases). CDR3 length: 13 amino acids. Germline V gene sequence: CDR1 MNHEY, CDR2 SVGAGI. Trimming left V 6 bases short and J 4 bases short, with 12 bases between. The CDR3 nucleotides are TGTGCCAGCAGCCGTGACAGGAGCTATGGCTACACCTTC. Its translation: CASSRDRSYGYTF.

The genes are TRBV30 and TRBJ2-5, with 9 bases fitting TRBD1. The CDR3 runs 14 residues. V shed 8 bases, J shed 5 bases, and the junction held 12 bases outside the gene matches. CDR1 and CDR2 from the germline V gene are GTSNPN and SVGIG (reference sequence). CDR3 amino acids: CARGIQGAGETQYF. In DNA, the CDR3 is TGTGCCCGGGGAATACAGGGGGCAGGGGAGACCCAGTACTTC.

This clone was seen a few times. The CDR3 reads CASSPTGDTEAFF. The CDR3 DNA follows: TGTGCCAGCTCTCCGACAGGGGACACTGAAGCTTTCTTT. This sequence joins TRBV18 and TRBJ1-1; the match to TRBD1 covers 8 bases. The V and J ends lost 6 bases and 3 bases, in that order; junction bases with no gene match: 3. In germline, CDR1 is KGHSH, CDR2 LQKENI. The CDR3 is 13 amino acids. Full variable domain (rest looked up from reference TRBV18 and TRBJ1-1): NAGVMQNPRHLVRRRGQEARLRCSPMKGHSHVYWYRQLPEEGLKFMVYLQKENIIDESGMPKERFSAEFPKEGPSILRIQQVVRGDSAAYFCASSPTGDTEAFFGQGTRLTVV.

The V gene is TRBV7-2, the J gene TRBJ2-1; D possibly corresponds to TRBD2 (6 bases). Trimming cost V 1 base and J 8 bases, with 12 bases left between them. Looked up from germline, CDR1 is SGHTA and CDR2 is FQGNSA. CDR3 length: 14 residues. The CDR3: CASSLGGLAYEQFF. DNA of the CDR3: TGTGCCAGCAGCTTAGGAGGGCTAGCGTATGAGCAGTTCTTC.

Here the CDR3 DNA reads TGTGCCAGCTCACCAGCCACAGGGGGGGACACTGAAGCTTTCTTT. This gives the protein CASSPATGGDTEAFF. V and J are TRBV18 and TRBJ1-1; TRBD1 aligns across 8 bases. V dropped 2 bases and J dropped 3; count of bases not matched to a gene: 5. The CDR3 is 15 residues long. Germline V gives CDR1 KGHSH, CDR2 LQKENI.

In its sample, this clone was seen once. The chain links TRBV10-3 to TRBJ2-1, with TRBD1 matching 7 bases. CDR1 is ENHRY, CDR2 SYGVKD, per germline. This CDR3 is 13 amino acids long. With 5 bases clipped from V and 4 bases from J, the junction kept 2 bases outside the gene matches. The CDR3, as DNA: TGTGCCATCAGTATGGGACAGTACAATGAGCAGTTCTTC. Translated: CAISMGQYNEQFF.

This chain joins TRBV9 and TRBJ2-6; possibly TRBD2 for D (6 bases). V lost 0 bases and J lost 2, with 12 bases in between. The CDR3 extends over 17 amino acids. Germline CDR1 SGDLS, CDR2 YYNGEE. The CDR3 reads CASSVASVRAGANVLTF. The CDR3 DNA reads as TGTGCCAGCAGCGTAGCTAGCGTCAGGGCTGGGGCCAACGTCCTGACTTTC. Together with reference TRBV9 and TRBJ2-6, the CDR3 gives the full variable domain: DSGVTQTPKHLITATGQRVTLRCSPRSGDLSVYWYQQSLDQGLQFLIQYYNGEERAKGNILERFSAQQFPDLHSELNLSSLELGDSALYFCASSVASVRAGANVLTFGAGSRLTVL.

V is TRBV28 and J is TRBJ1-5, with TRBD1 as a possible D gene (5 bases). The CDR3 runs to 16 residues. CDR1 is MDHEN and CDR2 is SYDVKM in the germline V gene. V dropped 3 bases and J dropped 7 bases, with 19 bases sitting between them. The CDR3 nucleotides are TGTGCCAGCAGTTTCCAGGGTTTGTCCGGGTCCCAGCCCCAGCATTTT. It is translated as CASSFQGLSGSQPQHF. Using reference TRBV28 and TRBJ1-5 for the parts outside the CDR3, the full variable domain is DVKVTQSSRYLVKRTGEKVFLECVQDMDHENMFWYRQDPGLGLRLIYFSYDVKMKEKGDIPEGYSVSREKKERFSLILESASTNQTSMYLCASSFQGLSGSQPQHFGDGTRLSIL.

V gene TRBV9 combines with J gene TRBJ2-7; 10 bases line up with TRBD2. The CDR3 spans 16 residues. CDR1 is SGDLS, CDR2 YYNGEE, per germline. J gave up 4 bases and V 0 bases, and 7 bases lay outside the gene matches. The CDR3 region has the DNA TGTGCCAGCAGCGTAGGGCGTAGCGGGAGGATTTACGAGCAGTACTTC. It encodes CASSVGRSGRIYEQYF.

Notes on this clone: A junction end diverges from the germline sequence, so it may reflect a read error. This chain uses TRBV2 with TRBJ2-2; 7 bases map to TRBD2. Germline V gives CDR1 SNHLY, CDR2 FYNNEI. This CDR3 has 16 amino acids. The CDR3 protein is CASNIPLSGNPGELFF. Written as DNA, the CDR3 is TGTGCCAGCAATATACCTTTGAGCGGGAACCCCGGGGAGCTGTTTTTT. Filled out from reference TRBV2 and TRBJ2-2, the complete variable domain reads EPEVTQTPSHQVTQMGQEVILRCVPISNHLYFYWYRQILGQKVEFLVSFYNNEISEKSEIFDDQFSVERPDGSNFTLKIRSTKLEDSAMYFCASNIPLSGNPGELFFGEGSRLTVL.

The V and J genes are TRBV20-1 and TRBJ2-7; TRBD1 matches 9 bases. V shed 3 bases and J 2 bases; nucleotides not matched to a gene: 5. The CDR3 is 14 amino acids. Germline V lookup: CDR1 DFQATT, CDR2 SNEGSKA (reference sequence). In nucleotides, the CDR3 is TGCAGTGCTAGTAAGGGGACAGGGCCCTACGAGCAGTACTTC. This codes for CSASKGTGPYEQYF.